The rows below give T cell receptor beta chains drawn from one sample of a study of cytomegalovirus exposure and HLA in healthy donors. Repertoires were generated with immunoSEQ multiplex PCR, while TCRdb's copy carries only in-frame clones and drops some. The table includes over 75,000 clones, over 65% detected once. Sequencing input: PBMCs. Receptors were obtained from a woman aged 55-70 years in good health and CMV-seronegative. Both conserved end residues are part of each CDR3. D genes are given only for firm matches. Clone size is stated in some rows and not others, as once, few, many or a class when expanded.

j_gene: TRBJ1-2; d_gene: NA; v_gene: TRBV6-1; abundance: once; CDR3aa: CASRADISNYGYTF; CDR3nt: TGTGCCAGCAGGGCGGATATTTCTAACTATGGCTACACCTTC
j_gene: TRBJ2-1; d_gene: TRBD1; v_gene: TRBV9; abundance: NA; CDR3aa: CASSVVGQGVNEQFF; CDR3nt: TGTGCCAGCAGCGTAGTAGGACAGGGGGTTAATGAGCAGTTCTTC
j_gene: TRBJ1-1; d_gene: TRBD1; v_gene: TRBV29-1; abundance: NA; CDR3aa: CSVSTGETEAFF; CDR3nt: TGCAGCGTTTCGACAGGGGAAACTGAAGCTTTCTTT
j_gene: TRBJ2-7; d_gene: NA; v_gene: TRBV15; abundance: NA; CDR3aa: CATSRGPGRATYEQYF; CDR3nt: TGTGCCACCAGCAGAGGACCCGGCAGGGCTACCTACGAGCAGTACTTC
j_gene: TRBJ2-7; d_gene: TRBD2; v_gene: TRBV5-4; abundance: NA; CDR3aa: CASSLTSGGSYEQYF; CDR3nt: TGTGCCAGCAGCTTGACTAGCGGGGGCTCCTACGAGCAGTACTTC
j_gene: TRBJ1-4; d_gene: TRBD1; v_gene: TRBV5-1; abundance: NA; CDR3aa: CASSPGQGFANEKLFF; CDR3nt: TGCGCCAGCAGCCCGGGACAGGGGTTCGCTAATGAAAAACTGTTTTTT
j_gene: TRBJ1-5; d_gene: NA; v_gene: TRBV11-2; abundance: NA; CDR3aa: CASSLDGGRNQPQHF; CDR3nt: TGTGCCAGCAGCTTAGACGGGGGGCGTAATCAGCCCCAGCATTTT
j_gene: TRBJ1-1; d_gene: TRBD1; v_gene: TRBV9; abundance: NA; CDR3aa: CASSTTGVNTEAFF; CDR3nt: TGTGCCAGCAGCACGACAGGGGTGAACACTGAAGCTTTCTTT
j_gene: TRBJ1-2; d_gene: TRBD1; v_gene: TRBV5-4; abundance: once; CDR3aa: CASSSGQGVVVYGYTF; CDR3nt: TGTGCCAGCAGCTCGGGACAGGGGGTCGTTGTCTATGGCTACACCTTC
j_gene: TRBJ2-7; d_gene: TRBD2; v_gene: TRBV5-1; abundance: NA; CDR3aa: CASSLGTSGKEQYF; CDR3nt: TGCGCCAGCAGCTTAGGGACTAGCGGGAAGGAGCAGTACTTC
j_gene: TRBJ2-7; d_gene: TRBD1; v_gene: TRBV6-6; abundance: NA; CDR3aa: CASSKRQGIYEQYF; CDR3nt: TGTGCCAGCAGCAAGAGACAGGGGATCTACGAGCAGTACTTC
j_gene: TRBJ1-5; d_gene: TRBD1; v_gene: TRBV28; abundance: once; CDR3aa: CATLEDRGLGNQPQHF; CDR3nt: TGTGCCACCCTAGAGGACAGGGGTTTGGGCAATCAGCCCCAGCATTTT
j_gene: TRBJ2-7; d_gene: NA; v_gene: TRBV7-9; abundance: NA; CDR3aa: CASSLGTGFYEQYF; CDR3nt: TGTGCCAGCAGCTTAGGTACGGGGTTCTACGAGCAGTACTTC
j_gene: TRBJ1-1; d_gene: NA; v_gene: TRBV18; abundance: few; CDR3aa: CASSPPGIGLNTEAFF; CDR3nt: TGTGCCAGCTCACCTCCGGGAATAGGGTTGAACACTGAAGCTTTCTTT
j_gene: TRBJ2-3; d_gene: NA; v_gene: TRBV25-1; abundance: NA; CDR3aa: CASSPRGEQGADTQYF; CDR3nt: TGTGCCAGCAGCCCCAGGGGAGAACAGGGCGCAGATACGCAGTATTTT
j_gene: TRBJ2-4; d_gene: TRBD1; v_gene: TRBV29-1; abundance: once; CDR3aa: CSARGLAKNIQYF; CDR3nt: TGCAGCGCGAGGGGGCTAGCCAAAAACATTCAGTACTTC
j_gene: TRBJ2-7; d_gene: NA; v_gene: TRBV19; abundance: NA; CDR3aa: CASSNFGEFHEQYF; CDR3nt: TGTGCCAGTAGTAACTTCGGTGAGTTCCACGAGCAGTACTTC
j_gene: TRBJ2-7; d_gene: TRBD2; v_gene: TRBV5-7; abundance: NA; CDR3aa: CASSLWGGYEQYF; CDR3nt: TGTGCCAGCAGCTTGTGGGGGGGGTACGAGCAGTACTTC
j_gene: TRBJ1-3; d_gene: NA; v_gene: TRBV19; abundance: NA; CDR3aa: CASNQGTGNTIYF; CDR3nt: TGTGCCAGTAACCAGGGAACTGGAAACACCATATATTTT
j_gene: TRBJ1-1; d_gene: NA; v_gene: TRBV7-8; abundance: few; CDR3aa: CASSLDEPGPTEAFF; CDR3nt: TGTGCCAGCAGCTTAGACGAGCCAGGGCCCACTGAAGCTTTCTTT
j_gene: TRBJ1-1; d_gene: TRBD1; v_gene: TRBV6-1; abundance: NA; CDR3aa: CASSEGDRPWTEAFF; CDR3nt: TGTGCCAGCAGTGAAGGGGACAGGCCGTGGACTGAAGCTTTCTTT
j_gene: TRBJ2-7; d_gene: TRBD2; v_gene: TRBV28; abundance: NA; CDR3aa: CASSWTSGRSSSYEQYF; CDR3nt: TGTGCCAGCAGCTGGACTAGCGGGCGCTCTAGCTCCTACGAGCAGTACTTC
j_gene: TRBJ2-7; d_gene: TRBD1; v_gene: TRBV14; abundance: few; CDR3aa: CASSQRQGGDEQYF; CDR3nt: TGTGCCAGCAGCCAGAGACAGGGGGGTGACGAGCAGTACTTC
j_gene: TRBJ1-1; d_gene: NA; v_gene: TRBV29-1; abundance: NA; CDR3aa: CSVEEGLTEAFF; CDR3nt: TGCAGCGTTGAAGAAGGACTAACTGAAGCTTTCTTT
j_gene: TRBJ2-1; d_gene: TRBD2; v_gene: TRBV9; abundance: NA; CDR3aa: CASSASGTYNEQFF; CDR3nt: TGTGCCAGCAGCGCTAGCGGAACCTACAATGAGCAGTTCTTC
j_gene: TRBJ1-6; d_gene: TRBD1; v_gene: TRBV14; abundance: NA; CDR3aa: CASSLGTEYNSPLHF; CDR3nt: TGTGCCAGCAGCCTTGGGACAGAGTATAATTCACCCCTCCACTTT
j_gene: TRBJ2-1; d_gene: NA; v_gene: TRBV6-6; abundance: NA; CDR3aa: CAGSTGVVRNEQFF; CDR3nt: TGTGCCGGGTCAACGGGAGTTGTAAGGAATGAGCAGTTCTTC
j_gene: TRBJ1-2; d_gene: NA; v_gene: TRBV7-9; abundance: NA; CDR3aa: CATEGRHGYTF; CDR3nt: TGTGCCACCGAGGGCAGACATGGCTACACCTTC
j_gene: TRBJ2-2; d_gene: TRBD2; v_gene: TRBV5-4; abundance: few; CDR3aa: CASSSRTSLGGELFF; CDR3nt: TGTGCCAGCAGCTCCCGGACTAGTCTTGGCGGGGAGCTGTTTTTT
j_gene: TRBJ1-1; d_gene: NA; v_gene: TRBV6-4; abundance: few; CDR3aa: CASSETWQGNTEAFF; CDR3nt: TGTGCCAGCAGTGAGACTTGGCAGGGCAACACTGAAGCTTTCTTT
j_gene: TRBJ2-1; d_gene: TRBD1; v_gene: TRBV6-5; abundance: NA; CDR3aa: CATHRETGINEQFF; CDR3nt: TGTGCCACCCACCGAGAGACAGGGATCAATGAGCAGTTCTTC
j_gene: TRBJ1-2; d_gene: TRBD1; v_gene: TRBV27; abundance: once; CDR3aa: CASSGQGHGYTF; CDR3nt: TGTGCCAGCAGTGGACAGGGGCATGGCTACACCTTC
j_gene: TRBJ2-7; d_gene: NA; v_gene: TRBV6-6; abundance: NA; CDR3aa: CASTGSYF; CDR3nt: TGTGCGAGCACGGGGTCGTACTTC
j_gene: TRBJ2-3; d_gene: TRBD2; v_gene: TRBV13; abundance: NA; CDR3aa: CASSLETRTSGADTQYF; CDR3nt: TGTGCCAGCAGCTTAGAAACCCGGACTAGCGGAGCAGATACGCAGTATTTT
j_gene: TRBJ2-3; d_gene: TRBD2; v_gene: TRBV5-4; abundance: NA; CDR3aa: CASSRRASGDSTDTQYF; CDR3nt: TGTGCCAGCAGCCGAAGGGCTAGCGGAGATAGCACAGATACGCAGTATTTT
j_gene: TRBJ1-2; d_gene: TRBD1; v_gene: TRBV29-1; abundance: NA; CDR3aa: CSVEEAGGSGGYTF; CDR3nt: TGCAGCGTTGAAGAAGCAGGGGGCTCTGGAGGCTACACCTTC
j_gene: TRBJ2-5; d_gene: NA; v_gene: TRBV30; abundance: NA; CDR3aa: CAWKGGTPPETQYF; CDR3nt: TGTGCCTGGAAGGGGGGGACCCCCCCAGAGACCCAGTACTTC
j_gene: TRBJ2-1; d_gene: TRBD1; v_gene: TRBV6-1; abundance: few; CDR3aa: CASSGQVWFF; CDR3nt: TGTGCCAGCAGCGGACAGGTGTGGTTCTTC
j_gene: TRBJ2-2; d_gene: TRBD2; v_gene: TRBV5-1; abundance: NA; CDR3aa: CASTGRGGTTGELFF; CDR3nt: TGCGCCAGCACCGGGCGGGGGGGAACGACCGGGGAGCTGTTTTTT
j_gene: TRBJ1-1; d_gene: NA; v_gene: TRBV25-1; abundance: few; CDR3aa: CASSEAGMNTEAFF; CDR3nt: TGTGCCAGCAGTGAGGCAGGGATGAACACTGAAGCTTTCTTT
j_gene: TRBJ1-5; d_gene: TRBD1; v_gene: TRBV6-1; abundance: NA; CDR3aa: CASSDGWGTEAEPQHF; CDR3nt: TGTGCCAGCAGTGATGGTTGGGGGACAGAGGCCGAGCCCCAGCATTTT
j_gene: TRBJ2-5; d_gene: TRBD2; v_gene: TRBV9; abundance: few; CDR3aa: CASSALAGGQETQYF; CDR3nt: TGTGCCAGCAGCGCCCTAGCGGGGGGACAAGAGACCCAGTACTTC
j_gene: TRBJ1-1; d_gene: NA; v_gene: TRBV2; abundance: NA; CDR3aa: CASSGGNTEAFF; CDR3nt: TGTGCCAGCAGTGGAGGGAACACTGAGGCTTTCTTT
j_gene: TRBJ2-5; d_gene: TRBD2; v_gene: TRBV4-1; abundance: NA; CDR3aa: CASSQEGGSVETQYF; CDR3nt: TGCGCCAGCAGCCAAGAGGGGGGGTCGGTCGAGACCCAGTACTTC
j_gene: TRBJ2-2; d_gene: NA; v_gene: TRBV11-2; abundance: NA; CDR3aa: CASRPIVRSNTGELFF; CDR3nt: TGTGCCAGCAGGCCAATCGTGCGTTCCAACACCGGGGAGCTGTTTTTT
j_gene: TRBJ2-3; d_gene: NA; v_gene: TRBV9; abundance: NA; CDR3aa: CASSYSSTDTQYF; CDR3nt: TGTGCCAGCAGCTACAGTTCCACAGATACGCAGTATTTT
j_gene: TRBJ2-2; d_gene: NA; v_gene: TRBV7-2; abundance: NA; CDR3aa: CASRQNSGVGGELFF; CDR3nt: TGTGCCAGCAGACAAAATTCAGGGGTAGGCGGGGAGCTGTTTTTT
j_gene: TRBJ2-1; d_gene: TRBD1; v_gene: TRBV6-5; abundance: NA; CDR3aa: CASSYRQGGYNEQFF; CDR3nt: TGTGCCAGCAGTTACCGACAGGGGGGCTACAATGAGCAGTTCTTC
j_gene: TRBJ1-2; d_gene: TRBD1; v_gene: TRBV28; abundance: NA; CDR3aa: CASSLYTGTALNYGYTF; CDR3nt: TGTGCCAGCAGTTTATATACCGGGACAGCTCTGAACTATGGCTACACCTTC
j_gene: TRBJ1-1; d_gene: NA; v_gene: TRBV5-6; abundance: few; CDR3aa: CASSLFVGRSTEAFF; CDR3nt: TGTGCCAGCAGCTTGTTTGTGGGGCGAAGCACTGAAGCTTTCTTT
j_gene: TRBJ2-1; d_gene: NA; v_gene: TRBV7-2; abundance: NA; CDR3aa: CASSLGRDEQFF; CDR3nt: TGTGCCAGCAGCTTAGGGAGGGATGAGCAGTTCTTC
j_gene: TRBJ1-1; d_gene: NA; v_gene: TRBV5-1; abundance: NA; CDR3aa: CASSLPISTEAFF; CDR3nt: TGCGCCAGCAGCTTGCCGATTAGTACTGAGGCTTTCTTT
j_gene: TRBJ2-1; d_gene: NA; v_gene: TRBV15; abundance: NA; CDR3aa: CATSIPLRATGNEQFF; CDR3nt: TGTGCCACCAGCATCCCCCTAAGAGCTACCGGGAATGAGCAGTTCTTC
j_gene: TRBJ2-7; d_gene: NA; v_gene: TRBV4-3; abundance: NA; CDR3aa: CASSQDLWATHATYEQYF; CDR3nt: TGCGCCAGCAGCCAAGATCTTTGGGCGACCCATGCAACCTACGAGCAGTACTTC
j_gene: TRBJ1-5; d_gene: NA; v_gene: TRBV4-3; abundance: few; CDR3aa: CASSQDIGANQPQHF; CDR3nt: TGCGCCAGCAGCCAAGATATTGGGGCTAATCAGCCCCAGCATTTT
j_gene: TRBJ1-6; d_gene: TRBD1; v_gene: TRBV2; abundance: NA; CDR3aa: CASSDSGQGNSPLHF; CDR3nt: TGTGCCAGCAGTGATTCGGGACAGGGGAATTCACCCCTCCACTTT
j_gene: TRBJ1-1; d_gene: NA; v_gene: TRBV4-1; abundance: NA; CDR3aa: CASSQVAQQNTEAFF; CDR3nt: TGCGCCAGCAGCCAAGTTGCCCAACAGAACACTGAAGCTTTCTTT